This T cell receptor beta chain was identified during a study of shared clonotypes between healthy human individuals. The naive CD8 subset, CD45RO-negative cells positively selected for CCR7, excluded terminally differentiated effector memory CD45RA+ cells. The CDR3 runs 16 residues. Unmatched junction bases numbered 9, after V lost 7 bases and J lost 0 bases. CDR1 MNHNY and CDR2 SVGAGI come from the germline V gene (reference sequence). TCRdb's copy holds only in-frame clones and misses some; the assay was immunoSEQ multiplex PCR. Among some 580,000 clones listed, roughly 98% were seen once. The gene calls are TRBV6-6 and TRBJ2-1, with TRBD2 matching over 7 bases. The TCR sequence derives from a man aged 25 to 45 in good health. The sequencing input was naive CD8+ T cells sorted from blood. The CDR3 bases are TGTGCCAGCAACGGGGGACGGGAGGCCTCCTACAATGAGCAGTTCTTC. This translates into CASNGGREASYNEQFF.